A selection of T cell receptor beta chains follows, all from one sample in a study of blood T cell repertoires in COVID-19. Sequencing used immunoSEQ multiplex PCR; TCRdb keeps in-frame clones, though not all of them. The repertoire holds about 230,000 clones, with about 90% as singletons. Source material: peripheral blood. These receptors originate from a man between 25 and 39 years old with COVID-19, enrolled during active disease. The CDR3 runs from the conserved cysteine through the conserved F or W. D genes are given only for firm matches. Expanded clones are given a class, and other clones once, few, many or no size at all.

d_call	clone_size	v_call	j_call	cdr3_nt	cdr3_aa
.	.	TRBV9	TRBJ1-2	TGTGCCAGCAGCGTATCCGGTACGATCCCCAACTATGGCTACACCTTC	CASSVSGTIPNYGYTF
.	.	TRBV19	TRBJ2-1	TGTGCCAGTAGTATAGCATATAGCCCGAGAGGTGAGCAGTTCTTC	CASSIAYSPRGEQFF
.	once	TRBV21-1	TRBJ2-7	TGTGCCAGCAGCGACCCCGACAGGGGGCCCTCCTACGAGCAGTACTTC	CASSDPDRGPSYEQYF
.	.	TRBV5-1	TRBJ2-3	TGCGCCAGCACCCTTCAGGGCACAGATACGCAGTATTTT	CASTLQGTDTQYF
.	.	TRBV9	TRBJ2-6	TGTGCCAGCAGCGTCCCCGGGACACCACACTCTGGGGCCAACGTCCTGACTTTC	CASSVPGTPHSGANVLTF
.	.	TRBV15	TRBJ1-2	TGTGCCACCAGCAGGGGGACTCGAATTGGCTACACCTTC	CATSRGTRIGYTF
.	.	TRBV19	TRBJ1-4	TGTGCCAGTTGGACAGAAGGAAAACTGTTTTTT	CASWTEGKLFF
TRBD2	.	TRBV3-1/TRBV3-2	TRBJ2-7	TGTGCCAGCAGCCAGTGGACTAGCAGCTACGAGCAGTACTTC	CASSQWTSSYEQYF
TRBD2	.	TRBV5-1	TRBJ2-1	TGCGCCAGCAGCTTGACAGCGGGATTCTCCTACAATGAGCAGTTCTTC	CASSLTAGFSYNEQFF
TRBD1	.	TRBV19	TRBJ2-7	TGTGCCAGTAGTACACAGGGGGCTTACGAGCAGTACTTC	CASSTQGAYEQYF
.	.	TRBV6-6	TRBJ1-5	TGTGCCAGCAGCTCCCCGGGATCCAATCAGCCCCAGCATTTT	CASSSPGSNQPQHF
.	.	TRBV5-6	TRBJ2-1	TGTGCCAGCAGCTCATACAGGGTACGTAGGAACAATGAGCAGTTCTTC	CASSSYRVRRNNEQFF
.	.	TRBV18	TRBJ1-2	TGTGCCAGCTCACCAATGGGTCCGGGTGGCTACACCTTC	CASSPMGPGGYTF
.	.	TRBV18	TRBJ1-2	TGTGCCAGCTCACCAACCCAGGGCGAGTACGGCTACACCTTC	CASSPTQGEYGYTF
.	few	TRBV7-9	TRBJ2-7	TGTGCCAGCAGCTCCCCAACCTACTACGAGCAGTACTTC	CASSSPTYYEQYF
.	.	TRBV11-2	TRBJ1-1	TGTGCCAGCAGCTTAACTGAGGCTAACACTGAAGCTTTCTTT	CASSLTEANTEAFF
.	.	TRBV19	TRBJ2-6	TGTGCCAGTAGTGTCTTGCAGGGGCAAGGGGCCAACGTCCTGACTTTC	CASSVLQGQGANVLTF
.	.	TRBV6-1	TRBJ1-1	TGTGCCAGCAGTGAAGGGTATGGGGGCGCGGGAGCTTTCTTT	CASSEGYGGAGAFF
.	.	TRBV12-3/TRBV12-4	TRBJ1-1	TGTGCCAGCAGCAGGGGGAACACTGAAGCTTTCTTT	CASSRGNTEAFF
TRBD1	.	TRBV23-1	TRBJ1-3	TGCGCCAGCAGTCCATACTCCACCAGGGGGCGTAGGTCTGTACCAGGAAACACCATATATTTT	CASSPYSTRGRRSVPGNTIYF
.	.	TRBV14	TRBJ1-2	TGTGCCAGCAGCCAACTCTCGGGGTGGGGTGGCTACACCTTC	CASSQLSGWGGYTF
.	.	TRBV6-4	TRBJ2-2	TGTGCCAGCAGTACTAGCACCGGGGAGCTGTTTTTT	CASSTSTGELFF
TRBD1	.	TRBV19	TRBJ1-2	TGTGCCAGTCGGACAGGGGTTCTTGATCGGTATGGCTACACCTTC	CASRTGVLDRYGYTF
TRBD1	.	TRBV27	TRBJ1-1	TGTGCCAGCAGTACAGGGGGCCGGGGACTGAAAGCTTTCTTT	CASSTGGRGLKAFF
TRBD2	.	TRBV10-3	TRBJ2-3	TGTGCCATCAGTAAAGCGGGACTAGCAACAGATACGCAGTATTTT	CAISKAGLATDTQYF
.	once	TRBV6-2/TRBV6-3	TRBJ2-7	TGTGCCAGCAGCCAATCCTCTTACTACGAGCAGTACTTC	CASSQSSYYEQYF
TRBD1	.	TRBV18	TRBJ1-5	TGTGCCAGCTCACCAGACGATTATGGGACAGGGGGCGACCAGCCCCAGCATTTT	CASSPDDYGTGGDQPQHF
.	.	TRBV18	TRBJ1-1	TGTGCCAGCTCACCACGGGCGAACACTGAAGCTTTCTTT	CASSPRANTEAFF
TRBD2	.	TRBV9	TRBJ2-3	TGTGCCAGCAGCGCAGGGACTAGCGGAACCACAGATACGCAGTATTTT	CASSAGTSGTTDTQYF
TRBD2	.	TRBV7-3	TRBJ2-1	TGTGCCAGCATCGTAGCGGGAGGAGATGAGCAGTTCTTC	CASIVAGGDEQFF
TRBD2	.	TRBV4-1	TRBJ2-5	TGCGCCAGCAGCCTCATAGCGGGCGACGAGACCCAGTACTTC	CASSLIAGDETQYF
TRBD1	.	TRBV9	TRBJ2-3	TGTGCCAGCTCTGAGTATGGGACAGGGAGTAGCACAGATACGCAGTATTTT	CASSEYGTGSSTDTQYF
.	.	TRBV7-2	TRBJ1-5	TGTGCCAGCAGCTTAGCAGGGGGACCTCAGCCCCAGCATTTT	CASSLAGGPQPQHF
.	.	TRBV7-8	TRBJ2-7	TGTGCCAGCAGCTTAGTAGCCGGGAGCATCTACGAGCAGTACTTC	CASSLVAGSIYEQYF
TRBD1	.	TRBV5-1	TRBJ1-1	TGCGCCAGCAGCCCACGCGGGACAGGGGGTCTCCAACTCATGAACACTGAAGCTTTCTTT	CASSPRGTGGLQLMNTEAFF
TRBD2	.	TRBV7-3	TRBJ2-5	TGTGCCAGCTCCCTGGGAGGGACCCAAGAGACCCAGTACTTC	CASSLGGTQETQYF
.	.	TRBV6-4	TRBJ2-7	TGTGCCAGCTGGTCAGCGAGGTTATCCTACGAGCAGTACTTC	CASWSARLSYEQYF
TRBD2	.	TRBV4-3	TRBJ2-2	TGCGCCAGCAGCCGGGGACTAGCGGTAAACACCGGGGAGCTGTTTTTT	CASSRGLAVNTGELFF
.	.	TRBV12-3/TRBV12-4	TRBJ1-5	TGTGCCAGCAGTTTATCTGGGGGAGGCCAGCATTTT	CASSLSGGGQHF
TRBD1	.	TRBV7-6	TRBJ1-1	TGTGCCAGCAGCTTCGGACAGGGGATGAACACTGAAGCTTTCTTT	CASSFGQGMNTEAFF
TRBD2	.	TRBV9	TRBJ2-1	TGTGCCAGCAGCCCCAGCGGGAGTCATTACAATGAGCAGTTCTTC	CASSPSGSHYNEQFF
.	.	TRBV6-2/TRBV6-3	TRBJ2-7	TGTGCCAGCAGTCCAACAGGTGACGGTCGGGAGCAGTACTTC	CASSPTGDGREQYF
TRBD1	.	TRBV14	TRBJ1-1	TGTGCCAGCAGCCAAGAGGGACAGGGGTTTGCTGAAGCTTTCTTT	CASSQEGQGFAEAFF
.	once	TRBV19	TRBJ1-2	TGTGCCAGTAGTTACGACAGAAACTATGGCTACACCTTC	CASSYDRNYGYTF
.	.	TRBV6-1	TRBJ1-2	TGTGCCAGCAGTGAAGACAGGGTCTATGGCTACACCTTC	CASSEDRVYGYTF